Following are 10 T cell receptor beta chains from one sample sequenced in a study of cytomegalovirus exposure and HLA in healthy donors. Use of 60 Vbeta and 13 Jbeta primers characterized the PCR. This table comes from immunoSEQ multiplex PCR, and its TCRdb copy is limited to in-frame clones, with some not included. This sample yields fewer than 130,000 clones, of which 70% to 80% are seen a single time; more than 3% belongs to the top ten. The sample was PBMCs. These receptor sequences come from a woman aged 35 to 49 in good health and CMV-seronegative.

The chain joins TRBV9 to TRBJ2-5; 8 nucleotides agree with TRBD2. Per germline, CDR1 SGDLS and CDR2 YYNGEE. The ends lost 0 bases at V and 2 bases at J; junction bases unmatched: 6. CDR3 length equals 16 residues. CDR3 loop: CASSVVPGTSQETQYF. The CDR3, as DNA: TGTGCCAGCAGCGTAGTGCCCGGGACTAGTCAAGAGACCCAGTACTTC.

The V call is TRBV25-1, the J call TRBJ2-7; unclear D gene. The CDR3 extends over 15 amino acids. Germline V CDR1 and CDR2: MGHDK, SYGVNS. The V end lost 3 bases, the J end lost 4 bases, and 16 bases lay between the germline ends. The CDR3 loop is CASSDPGTGRYEQYF. Here the CDR3 DNA reads TGTGCCAGCAGTGACCCCGGAACGGGTCGATACGAGCAGTACTTC.

The CDR3 coding sequence is TGTGCCAGCAGATCCAACGGGACATTTCCCTTCGAGCAGTACTTC. Translation gives CASRSNGTFPFEQYF. V and J are TRBV7-9 and TRBJ2-7; the D gene is possibly TRBD1 (6 bases). Germline V gene lookup returns CDR1 SEHNR and CDR2 FQNEAQ (reference sequence). With 6 bases removed from V and 6 bases from J, the gap between germline ends came to 21 bases. The CDR3 runs 15 residues.

The chain employs TRBV6-5 and TRBJ1-3; D is undetermined. The length of the CDR3 is 16 residues. The V and J ends lost 0 bases and 3 bases respectively, with 12 bases between them. Germline-derived CDR1 and CDR2 are MNHEY and SVGAGI. In nucleotides, the CDR3 is TGTGCCAGCAGTTACTCGAGCGGAAAATTTGGAAACACCATATATTTT. It specifies CASSYSSGKFGNTIYF.

This sequence joins TRBV28 and TRBJ1-5; weak D call: TRBD1 (5 bases). CDR3 length equals 16 residues. V was shortened by 6 bases and J by 4 bases, with 19 bases between the two germline ends. The germline CDR1 and CDR2 sequences are MDHEN and SYDVKM. The CDR3, as DNA: TGTGCCAGCAGGGGTTCAGGGTATCGAAATAATCAGCCCCAGCATTTT. This translates into CASRGSGYRNNQPQHF.

The V call is TRBV7-6, the J call TRBJ2-1; TRBD1 matches at 11 bases. The V and J ends lost 2 bases and 7 bases, in that order; junction bases with no gene match: 7. The CDR3 has 16 amino acids. Germline V gene lookup returns CDR1 SGHVS and CDR2 FNYEAQ. The CDR3 here is CASSLPRDRGSNEQFF. The DNA of the CDR3 is TGTGCCAGCAGCTTACCCCGGGACAGGGGGTCAAATGAGCAGTTCTTC. Full variable domain (outside the CDR3, taken from reference TRBV7-6 and TRBJ2-1): GAGVSQSPRYKVTKRGQDVALRCDPISGHVSLYWYRQALGQGPEFLTYFNYEAQQDKSGLPNDRFSAERPEGSISTLTIQRTEQRDSAMYRCASSLPRDRGSNEQFFGPGTRLTVL.

The rearrangement links TRBV18 to TRBJ2-7, with TRBD2 matching over 13 bases. The CDR3 has 15 residues. Germline CDR1 reads KGHSH; CDR2 reads LQKENI. V was pared by 0 bases and J by 6 bases, with 2 bases of the junction left unmatched. CDR3 DNA: TGTGCCAGCTCACCACCCACTAGCGGGAGGGCCGAGCAGTACTTC. Protein sequence: CASSPPTSGRAEQYF.

This clone came up once. The V call is TRBV5-1, the J call TRBJ2-2; D perhaps matches TRBD1 (5 bases). The V and J ends lost 4 bases and 4 bases respectively, with 14 bases between them. The V gene's germline CDR1 is SGHRS and CDR2 YFSETQ. The CDR3 extends over 15 amino acids. CDR3 in DNA: TGCGCCAGCAGCACTCCCCAGGGAACCACCGGGGAGCTGTTTTTT. This codes for CASSTPQGTTGELFF.

As for this clone: In the same sample, other DNA sequences code for this CDR3. V usage is TRBV28 and J usage is TRBJ1-1, with D tentatively TRBD1 (6 bases). Looked up from germline, CDR1 is MDHEN and CDR2 is SYDVKM. Trimming shortened V by 5 bases and J by 1 base, and 14 bases separated the two germline ends. The CDR3 contains 15 residues. The CDR3 nucleotides are TGTGCCAGCAGTCCTCCGGGACACCCGAACACTGAAGCTTTCTTT. Translating gives CASSPPGHPNTEAFF. The variable domain in full, completed from reference TRBV28 and TRBJ1-1, reads DVKVTQSSRYLVKRTGEKVFLECVQDMDHENMFWYRQDPGLGLRLIYFSYDVKMKEKGDIPEGYSVSREKKERFSLILESASTNQTSMYLCASSPPGHPNTEAFFGQGTRLTVV.

V gene TRBV5-8 combines with J gene TRBJ2-1; tentative D call: TRBD1 (6 bases). The CDR3 extends over 16 amino acids. Germline CDR1 and CDR2: SGHTS and YDEGEE. V shed 2 bases and J shed 0 bases, with 12 bases lying between them. CDR3 residues: CASSLGQLSSYNEQFF. The DNA for the CDR3 is TGTGCCAGCAGCTTAGGACAGTTAAGCTCCTACAATGAGCAGTTCTTC.